This T cell receptor (beta chain) was identified during a study of T cells in Graves' hyperthyroidism and ophthalmopathy. Whole-study context: The authors collected peripheral blood at initial diagnosis, before any treatment.

Regarding the study as a whole: Most thyroid clonotypes that were expanded above 0.001 also turned up in blood.

If no ophthalmopathy progression occurred within 18 months, Graves' hyperthyroidism was stable. Diagnoses rested on clinical symptoms, serum thyroxine and TRAb, thyroid ultrasound and orbital computed tomography. This clonotype was counted many times. Its specificity is unknown. RNA transcripts provided the source from which TCR beta CDR3 regions were amplified. A first-round RT-PCR of the TCR CDR3 used the HTBI primer set. TCRdb called the multiplex PCR reads again in MiXCR, with one record for every CDR3 protein. The sample yields about 760,000 distinct CDR3 sequences, under 45% seen once. The sequenced sample was blood. The sequence was obtained from a woman between 35 and 50 years old with Graves' hyperthyroidism.

As DNA, the CDR3 is TGTGCCGCACTTGGCGCCGCTGGGGCCAACGTCCTGACTTTC. Its translation is CAALGAAGANVLTF. The rearrangement uses TRBV6-5 and TRBJ2-6; the D is unclear. This CDR3 comprises 14 residues. Germline V gives CDR1 MNHEY, CDR2 SVGAGI. The germline V and J ends were trimmed by 11 bases and 2 bases, with 13 bases remaining between them.